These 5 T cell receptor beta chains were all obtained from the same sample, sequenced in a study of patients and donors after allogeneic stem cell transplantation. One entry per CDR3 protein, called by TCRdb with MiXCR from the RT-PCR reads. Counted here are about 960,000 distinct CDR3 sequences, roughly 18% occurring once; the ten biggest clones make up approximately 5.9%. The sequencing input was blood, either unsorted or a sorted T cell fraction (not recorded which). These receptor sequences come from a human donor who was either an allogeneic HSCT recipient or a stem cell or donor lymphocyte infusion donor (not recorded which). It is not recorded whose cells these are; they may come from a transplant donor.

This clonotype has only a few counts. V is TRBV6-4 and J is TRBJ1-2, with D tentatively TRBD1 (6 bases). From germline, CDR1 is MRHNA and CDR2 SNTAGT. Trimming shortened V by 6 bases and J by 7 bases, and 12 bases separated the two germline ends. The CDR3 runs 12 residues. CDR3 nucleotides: TGTGCCAGCAGCAATACAGGGACTGGCTACACCTTC. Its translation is CASSNTGTGYTF.

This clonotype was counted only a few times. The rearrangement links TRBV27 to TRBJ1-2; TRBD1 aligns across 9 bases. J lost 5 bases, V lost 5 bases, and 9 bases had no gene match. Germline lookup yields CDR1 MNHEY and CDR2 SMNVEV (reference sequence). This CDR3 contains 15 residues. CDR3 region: CASSPLRDRAYGYTF. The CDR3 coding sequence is TGTGCCAGCAGTCCCCTAAGGGACAGGGCGTATGGCTACACCTTC.

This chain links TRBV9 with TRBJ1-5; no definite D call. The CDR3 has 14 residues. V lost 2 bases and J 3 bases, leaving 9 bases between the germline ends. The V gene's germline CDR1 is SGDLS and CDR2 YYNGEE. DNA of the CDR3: TGTGCCAGCAGCGTTGGCCCGACCAATCAGCCCCAGCATTTT. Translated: CASSVGPTNQPQHF.

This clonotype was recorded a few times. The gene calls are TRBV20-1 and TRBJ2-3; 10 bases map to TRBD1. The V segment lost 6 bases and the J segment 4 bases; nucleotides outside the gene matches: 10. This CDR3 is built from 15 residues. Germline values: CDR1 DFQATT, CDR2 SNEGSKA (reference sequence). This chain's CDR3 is CSATPGTGVADTQYF. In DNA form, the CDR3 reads TGCAGTGCAACCCCCGGGACAGGGGTAGCAGATACGCAGTATTTT.

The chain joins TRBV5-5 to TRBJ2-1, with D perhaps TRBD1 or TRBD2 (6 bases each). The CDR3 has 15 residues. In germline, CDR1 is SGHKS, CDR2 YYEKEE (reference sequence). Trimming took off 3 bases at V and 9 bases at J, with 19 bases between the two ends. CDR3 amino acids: CASSSSGREGGEQFF. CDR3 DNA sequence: TGTGCCAGCAGCTCCTCGGGGCGGGAAGGGGGTGAGCAGTTCTTC.